These 8 T cell receptor beta chains originate from one sample sequenced in a study of T cell changes during pregnancy in multiple sclerosis. TCRdb's copy holds only in-frame clones and misses some; the assay was immunoSEQ multiplex PCR. The sample carries tens of thousands of clones, 85% to 95% recorded once. Sequences were derived from peripheral blood, sampled in the third trimester of pregnancy. The receptors originated from a female donor in good health, enrolled as a control in a pregnancy study.

Regarding this clone: No DNA is shown, since the ends of the CDR3 on it are uncertain; the CDR3 is the one TCRdb lists. The chain employs TRBV6-5 and TRBJ2-6; no DNA check was done on the table's D call, TRBD2. The CDR3 is made up of 13 amino acids, end residues included. The V gene's germline CDR1 is MNHEY and CDR2 SVGAGI. The CDR3 loop is CATRTFGANVLTF.

V and J are TRBV18 and TRBJ2-1, with TRBD2 matching over 9 bases. The ends lost 3 bases at V and 8 bases at J; junction bases unmatched: 8. CDR3 size: 15 residues. Germline assignment: CDR1 KGHSH and CDR2 LQKENI. The CDR3: CASSPGLADIYEQFF. The CDR3, as DNA: TGTGCCAGCTCACCGGGACTAGCTGATATATATGAGCAGTTCTTC.

The J gene is TRBJ2-1, the V gene TRBV5-8; possibly TRBD1 for D (7 bases). Trimming left V 4 bases short and J 10 bases short, with 15 bases between. This CDR3 is built from 13 residues. The V gene's germline CDR1 is SGHTS and CDR2 YDEGEE. Here the CDR3 DNA reads TGTGCCAGCAGCCGACGGCAGGGGGGAGAGCAGTTCTTC. Translated: CASSRRQGGEQFF.

The chain uses TRBV18 and TRBJ1-4; 7 nucleotides align to TRBD1. The germline CDR1 and CDR2 sequences are KGHSH and LQKENI. V shed 3 bases, J shed 7 bases, and the junction held 8 bases outside the gene matches. The length of the CDR3 is 15 residues. CDR3 coding DNA: TGTGCCAGCTCACCGGACAGGTTACCGCCTGAAAAACTGTTTTTT. It specifies CASSPDRLPPEKLFF.

V is TRBV9 and J is TRBJ2-1; 8 nucleotides match TRBD1. The junction had 6 bases not matched to a gene; V was cut back by 3 bases and J by 4 bases. Germline V gene sequence: CDR1 SGDLS, CDR2 YYNGEE. This CDR3 spans 15 amino acids. In DNA, the CDR3 is TGTGCCAGCAGCGGAGGACAGGGTACGTACAATGAGCAGTTCTTC. Translated: CASSGGQGTYNEQFF.

The rearrangement uses TRBV6-5 and TRBJ2-2, with 7 bases that match TRBD1. The ends lost 6 bases at V and 5 bases at J; junction bases unmatched: 6. Germline lookup yields CDR1 MNHEY and CDR2 SVGAGI. The CDR3 consists of 14 residues. DNA for the CDR3: TGTGCCAGCAGCCAGACAGGGTCGACCGGGGAGCTGTTTTTT. Translated: CASSQTGSTGELFF.

The chain recombines TRBV2 with TRBJ1-2, with D possibly TRBD1 on 5 matching bases. The V gene lost 7 bases and the J gene lost 7 bases, with 16 bases spanning the gap. The CDR3 length is 13 residues. Germline values: CDR1 SNHLY, CDR2 FYNNEI. The CDR3 DNA reads as TGTGCCAGCACTAAAAGGGGAGGGCTTGGCTACACCTTC. Its protein product is CASTKRGGLGYTF.

The rearrangement links TRBV4-1 to TRBJ2-7; TRBD1 agrees at 7 bases. The CDR3 has 14 amino acids. The germline V gene has CDR1 MGHRA and CDR2 YSYEKL. With 3 bases clipped from V and 2 bases from J, the junction kept 4 bases outside the gene matches. The CDR3: CASSHPGQPYEQYF. CDR3 DNA sequence: TGCGCCAGCAGCCACCCGGGACAGCCCTACGAGCAGTACTTC.